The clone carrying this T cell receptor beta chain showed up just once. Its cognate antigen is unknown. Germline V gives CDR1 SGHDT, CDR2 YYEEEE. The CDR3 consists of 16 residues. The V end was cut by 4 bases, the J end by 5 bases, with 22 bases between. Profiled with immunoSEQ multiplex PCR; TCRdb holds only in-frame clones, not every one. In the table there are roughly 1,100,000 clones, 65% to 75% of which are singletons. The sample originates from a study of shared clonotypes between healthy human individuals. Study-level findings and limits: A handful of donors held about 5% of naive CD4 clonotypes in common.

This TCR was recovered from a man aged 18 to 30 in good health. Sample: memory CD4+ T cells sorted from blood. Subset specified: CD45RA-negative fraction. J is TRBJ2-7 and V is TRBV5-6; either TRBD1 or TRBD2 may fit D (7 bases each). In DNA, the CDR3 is TGTGCCAGCAGCCTACAGGGGCAGCGGGGTCTACACGAGCAGTACTTC. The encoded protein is CASSLQGQRGLHEQYF.